This passage covers 28 T cell receptor beta chains from one sample sequenced in a study of blood T cells in healthy people across ages. A sample-barcoded 5' primer and a J-beta primer mix were used in a second PCR of roughly 6 to 12 cycles. TCRdb independently ran MiXCR on the 5' RACE reads; one entry per CDR3 protein. The table lists around 940,000 distinct CDR3 sequences, approximately 50% of them singletons. Sequenced: blood. The source of these receptors is an older woman in good health.

V gene TRBV20-1 combines with J gene TRBJ2-7; 7 positions agree with TRBD2. The CDR3 has 15 amino acids. Per germline, CDR1 DFQATT and CDR2 SNEGSKA (reference sequence). Germline trimming cut 6 bases from V and 2 bases from J; bases unmatched to any gene: 13. This CDR3 reads CSAKVLAGVPYEQYF. In DNA, the CDR3 is TGCAGTGCAAAAGTTCTGGCGGGAGTACCCTACGAGCAGTACTTC.

This sequence joins TRBV2 and TRBJ1-2; TRBD1 matches at 7 bases. This CDR3 region has 14 residues. Unmatched junction bases numbered 3, after V lost 3 bases and J lost 2 bases. CDR1 SNHLY and CDR2 FYNNEI come from the germline V gene. DNA of the CDR3: TGTGCCAGCAGTGACAGGGGGACCAACTATGGCTACACCTTC. Translation gives CASSDRGTNYGYTF.

This clonotype has a single count. This chain connects TRBV27 to TRBJ1-1; a weak D match, TRBD1 (6 bases). In germline, CDR1 is MNHEY, CDR2 SMNVEV (reference sequence). The CDR3 sequence is 16 residues long. Trimming pared 5 bases from V and 0 bases from J, leaving 16 bases between. The CDR3 bases are TGTGCCAGCAGTCAATCCGGGACACACATGAACACTGAAGCTTTCTTT. Translated: CASSQSGTHMNTEAFF.

This sequence joins TRBV5-6 and TRBJ2-7; 8 bases map to TRBD1. The CDR3 spans 16 residues. CDR1 SGHDT and CDR2 YYEEEE come from the germline V gene. After removal of 1 base from V and 3 bases from J, the junction contained 9 bases not matched to a gene. For the CDR3, the DNA is TGTGCCAGCAGCTTGTTTAGGGACAGGAGGATCTACGAGCAGTACTTC. Amino acids: CASSLFRDRRIYEQYF.

With respect to this clonotype: It may be a read error: a sequence one base away is much more abundant. This chain uses TRBV6-6 with TRBJ2-7; perhaps TRBD1 as D (6 bases). V dropped 2 bases and J dropped 3 bases, with 8 bases sitting between them. This CDR3 has 13 residues. Germline CDR1 is MNHNY and CDR2 is SVGAGI (reference sequence). The CDR3 DNA is TGTGCCAGCAGTTACGGACAGATCTACGAGCAGTACTTC. Translation: CASSYGQIYEQYF.

This clonotype was counted only a few times. The rearrangement uses TRBV27 and TRBJ1-2; 7 positions match TRBD1. The trim removed 3 bases at V and 2 bases at J, leaving 6 bases unmatched. The CDR3 is 15 residues long. Germline CDR1 reads MNHEY; CDR2 reads SMNVEV (reference sequence). DNA of the CDR3: TGTGCCAGCAGTTTGACAGGGACTCTCAACTATGGCTACACCTTC. This encodes CASSLTGTLNYGYTF.

The rearrangement joins TRBV7-8 to TRBJ2-4; D perhaps matches TRBD2 (6 bases). V lost 5 bases to trimming and J lost 0 bases, with 14 bases between them. The CDR3 is 16 amino acids. The germline V gene encodes CDR1 SGHVS and CDR2 FQNEAQ. CDR3 DNA sequence: TGTGCCAGCAGCCCCTATGTGGAGGGAGCCAAAAACATTCAGTACTTC. Protein product: CASSPYVEGAKNIQYF. Full variable domain (rest looked up from reference TRBV7-8 and TRBJ2-4): GAGVSQSPRYKVAKRGQDVALRCDPISGHVSLFWYQQALGQGPEFLTYFQNEAQLDKSGLPSDRFFAERPEGSVSTLKIQRTQQEDSAVYLCASSPYVEGAKNIQYFGAGTRLSVL.

The rearrangement uses TRBV6-2 or TRBV6-3 and TRBJ1-2; no firm D call. Germline V gives CDR1 MNHEY, CDR2 SVGEGT. Trimming pared 6 bases from V and 7 bases from J, leaving 12 bases between. This CDR3 contains 12 residues. The CDR3 DNA follows: TGTGCCAGCAGGGCCATCAATCGTGGCTACACCTTC. It specifies CASRAINRGYTF.

J is TRBJ2-5 and V is TRBV29-1; D is possibly TRBD1 (6 bases). V dropped 6 bases and J dropped 11 bases, with 16 bases sitting between them. Per the germline V gene, CDR1 is SQVTM and CDR2 is ANQGSEA. This CDR3 has 11 amino acids. The CDR3 DNA reads as TGCAGCGTCGCCGAACAGGGAGAGCAGTACTTC. Its translation is CSVAEQGEQYF. Based on the CDR3 plus reference TRBV29-1 and TRBJ2-5, the full variable domain is SAVISQKPSRDICQRGTSLTIQCQVDSQVTMMFWYRQQPGQSLTLIATANQGSEATYESGFVIDKFPISRPNLTFSTLTVSNMSPEDSSIYLCSVAEQGEQYFGPGTRLLVL.

This clonotype was detected many times. The V gene is TRBV27, the J gene TRBJ2-7; no clear D gene. The CDR3 runs 11 residues. V lost 3 bases and J lost 5, with 5 bases in between. From germline, CDR1 is MNHEY and CDR2 SMNVEV (reference sequence). The CDR3 protein is CASSFGHEQYF. The CDR3 DNA is TGTGCCAGCAGTTTCGGCCACGAGCAGTACTTC.

Of note for this clonotype: One junction end disagrees with the germline gene, perhaps due to a read error. V and J are TRBV15 and TRBJ2-4; D is unresolved. The germline CDR1 and CDR2 sequences are LNHNV and YYDKDF (reference sequence). The CDR3 is 18 residues long. The CDR3 loop reads CATSRDSTAVIAKNIQYF. The CDR3 nucleotides read TGTGCCACCAGCAGAGATAGTACCGCGGTTATAGCCAAAAACATTCAGTACTTT. Full variable domain (outside the CDR3, taken from reference TRBV15 and TRBJ2-4): DAMVIQNPRYQVTQFGKPVTLSCSQTLNHNVMYWYQQKSSQAPKLLFHYYDKDFNNEADTPDNFQSRRPNTSFCFLDIRSPGLGDTAMYLCATSRDSTAVIAKNIQYFGAGTRLSVL.

Only a few counts were recorded for this clonotype. The rearrangement links TRBV7-9 to TRBJ2-5; weak D call: TRBD2 (6 bases). This CDR3 region has 15 residues. Looked up from germline, CDR1 is SEHNR and CDR2 is FQNEAQ (reference sequence). V was trimmed by 4 bases and J by 1 base, leaving 13 bases between them. The CDR3 here is CASSSLRDLQETQYF. CDR3 bases: TGTGCCAGCAGCTCGCTGCGGGATCTCCAAGAGACCCAGTACTTC.

In its sample, this clonotype was seen a few times. V and J are TRBV7-2 and TRBJ2-3, with 7 bases that match TRBD2. Trimming removed 5 bases from V and 0 bases from J; junction bases left unmatched: 11. In germline, CDR1 is SGHTA, CDR2 FQGNSA. There are 17 residues in the CDR3. CDR3 sequence: CASSGRGVTPSTDTQYF. The CDR3, as DNA: TGTGCCAGCAGCGGCCGGGGGGTCACCCCTAGCACAGATACGCAGTATTTT.

There are a few counts of this clonotype. The chain has TRBV15 and TRBJ2-5, with 7 nucleotides matching TRBD2. CDR1 is LNHNV and CDR2 is YYDKDF in the germline V gene (reference sequence). The trim removed 5 bases at V and 0 bases at J, leaving 6 bases unmatched. The CDR3 runs to 15 residues. The CDR3 region has the DNA TGTGCCACCAGCGAGCTGGCGGGAGACCAAGAGACCCAGTACTTC. Its translation: CATSELAGDQETQYF.

This sequence joins TRBV20-1 and TRBJ1-1; D is possibly TRBD1 (6 bases). V lost 5 bases to trimming and J lost 7 bases, with 11 bases between them. This CDR3 has 11 amino acids. Per the germline V gene, CDR1 is DFQATT and CDR2 is SNEGSKA (reference sequence). In nucleotides, the CDR3 is TGCAGTGCTGGACGGGACATTGAAGCTTTCTTT. This gives the protein CSAGRDIEAFF.

The chain recombines TRBV7-9 with TRBJ2-5; 9 bases map to TRBD2. The length of the CDR3 is 16 residues. V lost 1 base to trimming and J lost 11 bases; unmatched junction nucleotides: 14. The germline V gene encodes CDR1 SEHNR and CDR2 FQNEAQ (reference sequence). In nucleotides, the CDR3 is TGTGCCAGCAGCTTAGTGTTAACCGGGACTAGCAATGAGCAGTACTTC. Encoded protein: CASSLVLTGTSNEQYF.

This clonotype was detected only a few times. The rearrangement links TRBV7-2 to TRBJ2-7; D is unresolved. This CDR3 contains 15 residues. Trimming left V 2 bases short and J 2 bases short, with 13 bases between. Germline CDR1 is SGHTA and CDR2 is FQGNSA. CDR3 nucleotides: TGTGCCAGCAGCTTAACGGGTGTCTCTGCCTACGAGCAGTACTTC. This sequence encodes CASSLTGVSAYEQYF.

The sample holds a few counts of this clonotype. The junction departs from germline at one end; a sequencing error may be responsible. The rearrangement uses TRBV24-1 and TRBJ2-7; 7 nucleotides line up with TRBD2. Germline V CDR1 and CDR2: KGHDR, SFDVKD. The CDR3 loop spans 15 amino acids. The chain's CDR3 is CATRDGRGKTYEQYF. In nucleotides, the CDR3 is TGTGCCACCCGTGATGGGCGGGGGAAGACCTACGAGCAGTACTTC.

This chain uses TRBV28 with TRBJ2-7; TRBD1 matches 9 bases. Unmatched junction bases numbered 10, after V lost 5 bases and J lost 5 bases. This CDR3 comprises 15 residues. Germline V lookup: CDR1 MDHEN, CDR2 SYDVKM. In nucleotides, the CDR3 is TGTGCCAGCAGTACTGGGGGGACAGGGTCCCACGAGCAGTACTTC. Translation gives CASSTGGTGSHEQYF.

The chain uses TRBV5-1 and TRBJ2-7; TRBD2 matches 7 bases. The DNA end favors TRBJ2-5, so the J call may be wrong. In germline, CDR1 is SGHRS, CDR2 YFSETQ. This CDR3 has 15 amino acids. The CDR3 sequence: CASSHHGTNGETQYF. The DNA of the CDR3 is TGCGCCAGCAGTCACCACGGGACTAATGGGGAGACCCAGTACTTC.

The V call is TRBV10-2, the J call TRBJ2-1; 12 bases align to TRBD2. Trimming removed 7 bases from V and 10 bases from J; junction bases left unmatched: 8. This CDR3 has 14 residues. Germline V gene lookup returns CDR1 WSHSY and CDR2 SAAADI. The CDR3 sequence: CASTATSGGREQFF. The CDR3 nucleotides read TGCGCCAGCACCGCGACTAGCGGGGGCCGGGAGCAGTTCTTC.

The genes are TRBV12-3 or TRBV12-4 and TRBJ2-3, with 10 bases lining up with TRBD2. V lost 10 bases and J lost 4; bases outside the gene matches: 8. The CDR3 covers 14 residues. The CDR3 protein is CATKSGRASDTQYF. As DNA, the CDR3 is TGTGCCACCAAGAGCGGGAGGGCGTCAGATACGCAGTATTTT.

The chain carries TRBV27 and TRBJ2-1; D unclear. The length of the CDR3 is 11 residues. Trimming stripped 6 bases from V and 10 bases from J, with 10 bases between. In germline, CDR1 is MNHEY, CDR2 SMNVEV (reference sequence). The CDR3 DNA follows: TGTGCCAGCAGATCCCTCGGGGAGCAGTTCTTC. Translating gives CASRSLGEQFF.

The J gene is TRBJ2-1, the V gene TRBV20-1, with D possibly being TRBD2 (7 bases). The germline V gene encodes CDR1 DFQATT and CDR2 SNEGSKA (reference sequence). V was cut by 3 bases and J by 9 bases, with 21 bases left in between. The CDR3 spans 15 residues. The CDR3 here is CSASDWGGGHPEQFF. The CDR3 bases are TGCAGTGCTAGCGACTGGGGCGGGGGCCATCCTGAGCAGTTCTTC.

This clonotype was seen a few times. V is TRBV28 and J is TRBJ2-5, with 9 bases fitting TRBD1. The junction had 7 bases not matched to a gene; V was cut back by 7 bases and J by 4 bases. CDR1 and CDR2 (germline): MDHEN, SYDVKM. This CDR3 contains 14 residues. CDR3 region: CASKRKQGAETQYF. The CDR3 DNA sequence: TGTGCCAGCAAAAGGAAACAGGGGGCAGAGACCCAGTACTTC.

The CDR3 spells CASSTGLAGGETQYF. In DNA, the CDR3 is TGTGCCAGCAGCACAGGACTAGCGGGAGGAGAGACCCAGTACTTC. This rearrangement joins TRBV5-4 to TRBJ2-7; 14 bases are a match to TRBD2. With the DNA end fitting TRBJ2-5 better, the J assignment may be wrong. CDR1 SGHNT and CDR2 YYREEE come from the germline V gene (reference sequence). The CDR3 runs to 15 residues.

At least ten counts were recorded for this clonotype. The rearrangement joins TRBV6-2 or TRBV6-3 to TRBJ2-3; D assignment may be TRBD1 or TRBD2 (5 bases each). Germline CDR1 reads MNHEY; CDR2 reads SVGEGT. CDR3 length: 11 amino acids. V was clipped by 2 bases and J by 8 bases, with 5 bases between them. CDR3 sequence: CASSYGGTQYF. The CDR3 nucleotides read TGTGCCAGCAGTTACGGGGGTACGCAGTATTTT.

V gene TRBV6-4 combines with J gene TRBJ2-1; the match to TRBD1 covers 7 bases. The CDR3 is 14 amino acids. Per the germline V gene, CDR1 is MRHNA and CDR2 is SNTAGT. V gave up 4 bases and J gave up 2 bases; unmatched junction bases: 2. The CDR3: CASSVQGAYNEQFF. The CDR3 bases are TGTGCCAGCAGTGTCCAGGGGGCCTACAATGAGCAGTTCTTC.